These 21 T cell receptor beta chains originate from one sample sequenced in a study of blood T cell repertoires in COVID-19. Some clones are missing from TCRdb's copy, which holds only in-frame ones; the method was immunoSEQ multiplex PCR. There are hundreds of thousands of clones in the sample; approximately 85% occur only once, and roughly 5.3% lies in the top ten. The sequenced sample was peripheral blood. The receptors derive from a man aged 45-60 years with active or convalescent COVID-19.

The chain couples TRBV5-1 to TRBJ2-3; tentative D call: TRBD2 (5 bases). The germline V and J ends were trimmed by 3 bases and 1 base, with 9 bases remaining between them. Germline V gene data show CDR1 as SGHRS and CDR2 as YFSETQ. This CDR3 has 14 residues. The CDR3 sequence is CASSWAEGTDTQYF. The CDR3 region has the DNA TGCGCCAGCAGCTGGGCGGAGGGCACAGATACGCAGTATTTT.

CDR3: CASSPPPIAGGPGSYEQYF. DNA of the CDR3: TGTGCCAGCAGCCCCCCCCCTATAGCGGGAGGGCCGGGCTCCTACGAGCAGTACTTC. The V and J genes are TRBV7-3 and TRBJ2-7; 11 positions agree with TRBD2. The trim removed 5 bases at V and 0 bases at J, leaving 15 bases unmatched. Germline loops: CDR1 SGHTA, CDR2 FQGTGA. There are 19 residues in the CDR3. The full variable domain, with the rest looked up from reference TRBV7-3 and TRBJ2-7, is GAGVSQTPSNKVTEKGKYVELRCDPISGHTALYWYRQSLGQGPEFLIYFQGTGAADDSGLPNDRFFAVRPEGSVSTLKIQRTERGDSAVYLCASSPPPIAGGPGSYEQYFGPGTRLTVT.

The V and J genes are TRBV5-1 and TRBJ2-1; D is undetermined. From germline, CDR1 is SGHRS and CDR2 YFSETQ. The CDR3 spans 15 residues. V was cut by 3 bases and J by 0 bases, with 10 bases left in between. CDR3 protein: CASSSGVTSYNEQFF. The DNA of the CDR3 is TGCGCCAGCAGCTCTGGAGTCACCTCCTACAATGAGCAGTTCTTC.

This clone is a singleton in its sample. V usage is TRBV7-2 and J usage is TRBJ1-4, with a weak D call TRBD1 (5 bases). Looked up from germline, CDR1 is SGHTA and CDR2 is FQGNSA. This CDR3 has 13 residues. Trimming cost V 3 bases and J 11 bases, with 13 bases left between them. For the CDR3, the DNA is TGTGCCAGCAGCTTCCGACCGGGGGAGAAACTGTTTTTT. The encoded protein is CASSFRPGEKLFF.

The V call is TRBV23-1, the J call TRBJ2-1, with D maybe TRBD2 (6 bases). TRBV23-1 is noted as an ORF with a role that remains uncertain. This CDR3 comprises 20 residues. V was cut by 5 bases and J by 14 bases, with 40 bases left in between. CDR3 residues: CASSSLLGPSPPPNLGGKFF. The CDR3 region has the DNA TGCGCCAGCAGTTCCCTTCTGGGTCCGTCACCCCCGCCCAACCTCGGCGGGAAGTTCTTC.

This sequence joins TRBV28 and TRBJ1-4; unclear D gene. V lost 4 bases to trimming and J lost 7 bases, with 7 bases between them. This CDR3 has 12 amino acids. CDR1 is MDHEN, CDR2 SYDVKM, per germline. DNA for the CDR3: TGTGCCAGCAGTTCCCGGGGTGAAAAACTGTTTTTT. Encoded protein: CASSSRGEKLFF.

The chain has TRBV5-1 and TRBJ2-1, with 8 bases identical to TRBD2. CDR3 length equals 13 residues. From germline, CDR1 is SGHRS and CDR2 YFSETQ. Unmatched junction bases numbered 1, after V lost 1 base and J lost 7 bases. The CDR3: CASSLPSGNEQFF. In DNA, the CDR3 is TGCGCCAGCAGCTTGCCTAGCGGGAATGAGCAGTTCTTC.

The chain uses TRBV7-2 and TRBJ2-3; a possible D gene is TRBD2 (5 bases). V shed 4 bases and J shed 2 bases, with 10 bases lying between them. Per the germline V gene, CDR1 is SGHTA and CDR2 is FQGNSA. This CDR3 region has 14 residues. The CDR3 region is CASSSQRNTDTQYF. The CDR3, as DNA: TGTGCCAGCAGCTCTCAGCGGAACACAGATACGCAGTATTTT.

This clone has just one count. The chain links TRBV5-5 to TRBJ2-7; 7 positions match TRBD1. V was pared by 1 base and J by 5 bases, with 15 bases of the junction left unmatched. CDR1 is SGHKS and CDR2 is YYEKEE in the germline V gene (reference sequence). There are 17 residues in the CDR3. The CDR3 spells CASSLRQGRLSGDEQYF. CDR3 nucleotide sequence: TGTGCCAGCAGCTTGAGACAGGGTAGGCTTTCAGGGGACGAGCAGTACTTC. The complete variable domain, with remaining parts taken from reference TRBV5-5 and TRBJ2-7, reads DAGVTQSPTHLIKTRGQQVTLRCSPISGHKSVSWYQQVLGQGPQFIFQYYEKEERGRGNFPDRFSARQFPNYSSELNVNALLLGDSALYLCASSLRQGRLSGDEQYFGPGTRLTVT.

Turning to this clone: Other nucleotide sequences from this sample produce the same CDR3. The CDR3 protein is CASSYSRGRNEQFF. In DNA form, the CDR3 reads TGTGCCAGCAGTTACTCCAGGGGACGGAATGAGCAGTTCTTC. The chain links TRBV6-5 to TRBJ2-1, with D possibly TRBD1 on 6 matching bases. From germline, CDR1 is MNHEY and CDR2 SVGAGI. V was shortened by 0 bases and J by 7 bases, with 10 bases between the two germline ends. The CDR3 contains 14 residues.

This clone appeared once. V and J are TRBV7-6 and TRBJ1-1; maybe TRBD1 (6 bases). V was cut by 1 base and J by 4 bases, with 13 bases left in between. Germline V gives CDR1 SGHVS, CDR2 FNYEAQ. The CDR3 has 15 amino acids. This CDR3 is CASSLVGGGGTEAFF. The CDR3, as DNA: TGTGCCAGCAGCTTAGTGGGAGGGGGGGGCACTGAAGCTTTCTTT.

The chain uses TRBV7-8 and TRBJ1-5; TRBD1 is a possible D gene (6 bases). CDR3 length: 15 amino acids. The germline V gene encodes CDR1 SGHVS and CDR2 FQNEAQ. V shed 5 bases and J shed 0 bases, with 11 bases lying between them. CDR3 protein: CASSTRTDSNQPQHF. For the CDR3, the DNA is TGTGCCAGCAGCACTCGGACAGATAGCAATCAGCCCCAGCATTTT.

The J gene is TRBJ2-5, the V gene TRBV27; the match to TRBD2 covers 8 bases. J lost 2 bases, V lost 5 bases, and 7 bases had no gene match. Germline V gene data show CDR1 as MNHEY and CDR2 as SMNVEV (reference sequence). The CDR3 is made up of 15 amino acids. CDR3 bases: TGTGCCAGCAGTGCCGCCGGGACTAGACAAGAGACCCAGTACTTC. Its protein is CASSAAGTRQETQYF.

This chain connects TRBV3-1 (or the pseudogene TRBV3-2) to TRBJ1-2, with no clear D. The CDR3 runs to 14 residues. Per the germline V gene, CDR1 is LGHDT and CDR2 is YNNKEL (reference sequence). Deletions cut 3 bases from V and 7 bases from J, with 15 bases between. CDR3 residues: CASSHNEGRTGYTF. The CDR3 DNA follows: TGTGCCAGCAGCCATAACGAGGGTCGGACTGGCTACACCTTC.

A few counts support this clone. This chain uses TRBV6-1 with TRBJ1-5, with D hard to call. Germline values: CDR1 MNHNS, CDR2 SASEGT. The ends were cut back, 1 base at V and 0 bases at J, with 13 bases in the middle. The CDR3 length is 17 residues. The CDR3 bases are TGTGCCAGCAGTGAAGGCAGGTCGGGGTATAGCAATCAGCCCCAGCATTTT. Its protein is CASSEGRSGYSNQPQHF.

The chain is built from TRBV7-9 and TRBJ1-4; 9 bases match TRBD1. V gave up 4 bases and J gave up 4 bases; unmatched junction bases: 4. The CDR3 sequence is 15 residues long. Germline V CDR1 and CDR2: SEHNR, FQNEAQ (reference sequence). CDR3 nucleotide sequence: TGTGCCAGCAGCTACGGACAGGGGCGTAATGAAAAACTGTTTTTT. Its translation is CASSYGQGRNEKLFF.

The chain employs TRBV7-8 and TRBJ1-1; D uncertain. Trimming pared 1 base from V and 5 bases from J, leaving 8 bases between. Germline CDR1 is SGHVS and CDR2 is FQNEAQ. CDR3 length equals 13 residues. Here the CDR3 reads CASSLESGTEAFF. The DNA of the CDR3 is TGTGCCAGCAGCTTAGAATCGGGGACTGAAGCTTTCTTT.

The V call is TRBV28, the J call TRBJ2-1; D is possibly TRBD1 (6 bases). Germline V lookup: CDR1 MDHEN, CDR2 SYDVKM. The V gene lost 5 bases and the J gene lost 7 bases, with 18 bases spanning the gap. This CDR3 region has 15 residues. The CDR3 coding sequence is TGTGCCAGCAGTCCCCTCGACAGGACCGGGAATGAGCAGTTCTTC. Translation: CASSPLDRTGNEQFF.

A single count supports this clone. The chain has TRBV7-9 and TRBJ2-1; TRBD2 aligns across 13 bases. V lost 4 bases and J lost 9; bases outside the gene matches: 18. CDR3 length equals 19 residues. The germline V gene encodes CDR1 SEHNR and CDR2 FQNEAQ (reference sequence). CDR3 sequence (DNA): TGTGCCAGCAGCTCGAGACTACGGACTAGCGGGAGTTTTCAGGGTGAGCAGTTCTTC. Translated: CASSSRLRTSGSFQGEQFF.

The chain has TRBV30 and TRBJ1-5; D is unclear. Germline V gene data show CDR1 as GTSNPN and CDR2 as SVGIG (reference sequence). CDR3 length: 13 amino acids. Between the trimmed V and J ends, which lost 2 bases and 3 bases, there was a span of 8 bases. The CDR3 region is CAWSLSNNQPQHF. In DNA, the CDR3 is TGTGCCTGGAGTTTGAGTAACAATCAGCCCCAGCATTTT. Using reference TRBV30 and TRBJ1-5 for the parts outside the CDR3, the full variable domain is SQTIHQWPATLVQPVGSPLSLECTVEGTSNPNLYWYRQAAGRGLQLLFYSVGIGQISSEVPQNLSASRPQDRQFILSSKKLLLSDSGFYLCAWSLSNNQPQHFGDGTRLSIL.

CDR3 coding DNA: TGTGCCATCAGTGAGGGCAGGTCTAACTATGGCTACACCTTC. This gives the protein CAISEGRSNYGYTF. This chain links TRBV10-3 with TRBJ1-2; unclear D gene. Germline V gene lookup returns CDR1 ENHRY and CDR2 SYGVKD. With 2 bases removed from V and 0 bases from J, the gap between germline ends came to 7 bases. This CDR3 has 14 amino acids.